This T cell receptor (beta chain) was sequenced in a study of OX40 agonist ivuxolimab in advanced cancers. Comments on this clone: Its antigen remains unknown.

Points from the study as a whole: CD8+ T cells (on average) carried more expanded clones than CD4+ T cells.

Germline V gene lookup returns CDR1 SQVTM and CDR2 ANQGSEA. The CDR3 consists of 12 residues. Between the trimmed V and J ends, which lost 3 bases and 5 bases, there was a span of 11 bases. Sequencing used immunoSEQ multiplex PCR; TCRdb keeps in-frame clones, though not all of them. The profile shows about 73,000 clones, approximately 92% of them singletons. The origin of this receptor is an adult with an advanced solid tumor such as melanoma, head and neck, liver or kidney cancer. The specimen comprised CD4+ or CD8+ T cells sorted from blood, sampled in a trial of the OX40 agonist ivuxolimab. J is TRBJ2-7 and V is TRBV29-1, with D perhaps given as TRBD1 or TRBD2 (6 bases each). CDR3 bases: TGCAGCGTTGATCTGGGGGGCAACGAGCAGTACTTC. This sequence encodes CSVDLGGNEQYF.